These T cell receptor beta chains were read from a single sample in a study of cytomegalovirus exposure and HLA in healthy donors. TCRdb's table, derived via immunoSEQ multiplex PCR, lists solely in-frame clones and lacks some. The sample yields over 150,000 clones, 81% seen once. Sequencing was done on a sample of PBMCs. The origin of the receptors is a young woman in good health and CMV-seronegative. Both conserved end residues are part of each CDR3. The D gene is left open where the match is weak. Clone size is not always given. Where it is, it says once, few, many or a class for expanded clones.

CDR3nt | CDR3aa | d_gene | v_gene | abundance | j_gene
TGCGCCAGCAGCTTGGAACGGGCTAACTATGGCTACACCTTC | CASSLERANYGYTF | . | TRBV5-1 | . | TRBJ1-2
TGTGCCAGCAGCTTAGAGGCAGGAGGAGTTGGCTACACCTTC | CASSLEAGGVGYTF | . | TRBV11-2 | . | TRBJ1-2
TGTGCCAGCAGCTTGGGGACAGGGGCTTACTTC | CASSLGTGAYF | TRBD1 | TRBV13 | . | TRBJ2-7
TGTGCCAGCAGCCTTGGACTAGCGGGAGGTAGCACAGATACGCAGTATTTT | CASSLGLAGGSTDTQYF | TRBD2 | TRBV7-9 | . | TRBJ2-3
TGCGCCAGCAGCCTGGCGTTAGTGGCGGGAGGGCTACTCTTC | CASSLALVAGGLLF | TRBD2 | TRBV4-1 | . | TRBJ2-1
TGCAGCGTTGAAGTGGACACCTTGGAGCAGTTCTTC | CSVEVDTLEQFF | . | TRBV29-1 | . | TRBJ2-1
TGCGCCAGCAGCCGCAGGACTAGCGGGAACTACGAGCAGTACTTC | CASSRRTSGNYEQYF | TRBD2 | TRBV5-1 | . | TRBJ2-7
TGTGCCAGCAGCTTGAACCGGGACAGGGGGTCCCGCTACACCTTC | CASSLNRDRGSRYTF | TRBD1 | TRBV2 | . | TRBJ1-2
TGTGCCAGTATCCCGACAGGGTACACCGGGGAGCTGTTTTTT | CASIPTGYTGELFF | TRBD1 | TRBV19 | . | TRBJ2-2
TGTGCCAGCAGCTCCGGGACAGCCGAGACCCAGTACTTC | CASSSGTAETQYF | TRBD1 | TRBV11-3 | . | TRBJ2-5
TGCAGCGTTGTAGGGTTTGCCGGGACAGGGGACGAGCAGTACTTC | CSVVGFAGTGDEQYF | TRBD1 | TRBV29-1 | . | TRBJ2-7
TGTGCCAGCAGCAACCCCCGAGGTAGGGAGGTCATGAACACTGAAGCTTTCTTT | CASSNPRGREVMNTEAFF | . | TRBV7-9 | . | TRBJ1-1
TGTGCCAGCAGCCAACAGGGGGGACAGGGTCGCTACACCTTC | CASSQQGGQGRYTF | TRBD1 | TRBV4-2 | . | TRBJ1-2
TGTGCCAGCAGTGCCGACAGAGCCTCATACGAGCAGTACTTC | CASSADRASYEQYF | . | TRBV6-1 | . | TRBJ2-7
TGTGCCAGCAGCGGACAGGGTGGGAACTCCTACAATGAGCAGTTCTTC | CASSGQGGNSYNEQFF | TRBD1 | TRBV2 | . | TRBJ2-1
TGTGCCAGCAGCCCGGACAGGGTTAATCAGCCCCAGCATTTT | CASSPDRVNQPQHF | TRBD1 | TRBV7-8 | . | TRBJ1-5
TGCGCCAGCAGCACGGGACAGGGGACGGACGAGCAGTACTTC | CASSTGQGTDEQYF | TRBD1 | TRBV5-1 | once | TRBJ2-7
TGTGCCAGCAGTGAAGCGGGTAGGGGGTATGGCTACACCTTC | CASSEAGRGYGYTF | . | TRBV2 | . | TRBJ1-2
TGTGCCAGCAGTACCCTGAGTCAGCCCCAGCATTTT | CASSTLSQPQHF | . | TRBV28 | . | TRBJ1-5
TGTGCCAGCAGCCCTCCTTTGGGCTACACCTTC | CASSPPLGYTF | . | TRBV6-4 | . | TRBJ1-2
TGTGCCAGCAGCTCGAGCCCGGGACTAGCCTCCCTCATATCGCAGTATTTT | CASSSSPGLASLISQYF | TRBD2 | TRBV5-4 | . | TRBJ2-3
TGTGCCAGCAGGGGGACGGGGGGGAACGAGCAGTACTTC | CASRGTGGNEQYF | TRBD2 | TRBV2 | . | TRBJ2-7
TGTGCCAGCTCACCACCTAACGGGACAGTGGGTTATGGCTACACCTTC | CASSPPNGTVGYGYTF | TRBD1 | TRBV18 | once | TRBJ1-2
TGTGCCAGCAGTCTCCGGGAGAAGGTCGAGCAGTACTTC | CASSLREKVEQYF | . | TRBV2 | . | TRBJ2-7
TGTGCCAGCAGTGATGAAGCGGGAGGGCCATATGAGCAGTTCTTC | CASSDEAGGPYEQFF | TRBD2 | TRBV6-1 | . | TRBJ2-1
TGCGCCAGCAGGGTCGGGGAGGGGTATGGTGAAGCTTTCTTT | CASRVGEGYGEAFF | . | TRBV5-1 | . | TRBJ1-1
TGTGCCAGCTCACCAGCCCAGGAAATGAACACTGAAGCTTTCTTT | CASSPAQEMNTEAFF | . | TRBV18 | . | TRBJ1-1
TGTGCCAGCAGCTCCGACAGGTCTCAAGAGACCCAGTACTTC | CASSSDRSQETQYF | . | TRBV5-4 | . | TRBJ2-5
TGTGCCAGCAGCAAGGACGGGATAAACTATGGCTACACCTTC | CASSKDGINYGYTF | . | TRBV7-9 | . | TRBJ1-2
TGCAGCGTCTCGACCGGCGTTGGGCCCAACACCATATATTTT | CSVSTGVGPNTIYF | . | TRBV29-1 | . | TRBJ1-3
TGTGCCAGCAGTGTATCCTCCGTCAGATCCTACAATGAGCAGTTCTTC | CASSVSSVRSYNEQFF | . | TRBV2 | . | TRBJ2-1
TGTGCCAGCAGTTTCCTAGCGGCAGGGGTCGGCTACACCTTC | CASSFLAAGVGYTF | . | TRBV28 | . | TRBJ1-2
TGTGCCAGCAGTTACTCGACATCAGGGGATCAGCCCCAGCATTTT | CASSYSTSGDQPQHF | . | TRBV6-5 | few | TRBJ1-5
TGTGCCGGGCGCAGGGTATTGAACACTGAAGCTTTCTTT | CAGRRVLNTEAFF | . | TRBV7-2 | . | TRBJ1-1
TGCGCCAGCAGTGAGCGGGGGAACACTGAAGCTTTCTTT | CASSERGNTEAFF | . | TRBV10-1 | . | TRBJ1-1
TGTGCCAGTAGTATCATAACCGCAGGGCGACCCTTGAACACTGAAGCTTTCTTT | CASSIITAGRPLNTEAFF | . | TRBV19 | once | TRBJ1-1
TGTGCCAGCAGTGAAGAGCAGGGCCGCACAGATACGCAGTATTTT | CASSEEQGRTDTQYF | . | TRBV2 | . | TRBJ2-3
TGTGCCAGCAGCTTGGGGCCTAGCATCGGCGGGGAGCTGTTTTTT | CASSLGPSIGGELFF | . | TRBV5-4 | . | TRBJ2-2
TGTGCCAGTAGTATGTTGACGGGAGGAAACACCATATATTTT | CASSMLTGGNTIYF | . | TRBV19 | once | TRBJ1-3
TGTGCCAGCAGCGTAGGGGTCGACAGCTTCAATCAGCCCCAGCATTTT | CASSVGVDSFNQPQHF | . | TRBV9 | . | TRBJ1-5
TGTGCCAGCAGTTGGGCGGGTGTTAACTCTGGGGCCAACGTCCTGACTTTC | CASSWAGVNSGANVLTF | . | TRBV28 | . | TRBJ2-6
TGTGCCAGCAGTGACCTCCGGACAGGCACAGATACGCAGTATTTT | CASSDLRTGTDTQYF | . | TRBV28 | . | TRBJ2-3
TGTGCCAGCAGCGCCCGAGGAGGCGGAACATCCTACAATGAGCAGTTCTTC | CASSARGGGTSYNEQFF | . | TRBV7-2 | . | TRBJ2-1
TGTGCCAGCAGCTTTGACAGGATACCTAACTATGGCTACACCTTC | CASSFDRIPNYGYTF | . | TRBV2 | . | TRBJ1-2
TGTGCCAGCAGCCTTAGCGGGGGGGTAGGGACCCAGTACTTC | CASSLSGGVGTQYF | TRBD2 | TRBV7-2 | few | TRBJ2-5
TGTGCCAGCAGCTTGGGTGGGGCATTCTCTCTCGACGAGCAGTACTTC | CASSLGGAFSLDEQYF | . | TRBV5-6 | few | TRBJ2-7
TGTGCCAGCAGCGCTGGGAGGGCCCTTGAGCAGTTCTTC | CASSAGRALEQFF | TRBD2 | TRBV7-2 | . | TRBJ2-1
TGTGCCTGGAGTCAGCGGGCCTTTGCCTACGAGCAGTACTTC | CAWSQRAFAYEQYF | . | TRBV30 | . | TRBJ2-7
TGCGCCAGCAGCGCGTCCGAAGACAACACAGATACGCAGTATTTT | CASSASEDNTDTQYF | . | TRBV5-1 | . | TRBJ2-3
TGTGCCAGCAGCACACGCGGGGGCGACAGCTCCTACAATGAGCAGTTCTTC | CASSTRGGDSSYNEQFF | . | TRBV7-9 | . | TRBJ2-1
TGTGCCAGCAGCTTGGCTCCCGGCTCCTACGAGCAGTACTTC | CASSLAPGSYEQYF | . | TRBV5-8 | . | TRBJ2-7
TGTGCCAGCAGGTTACGACCGACAGGGAACACTGAAGCTTTCTTT | CASRLRPTGNTEAFF | . | TRBV28 | . | TRBJ1-1
TGTGCCAGCTCTGGGAGAAACTCTGGAAACACCATATATTTT | CASSGRNSGNTIYF | . | TRBV2 | . | TRBJ1-3
TGTGCCAGCAGCCGGGAGGGGTACAGGGGAGCTCATGGCTACACCTTC | CASSREGYRGAHGYTF | TRBD1 | TRBV7-9 | . | TRBJ1-2
TGCGCCAGCAGCACTAGGGCGGGGCAAGTCGGGGAGCTGTTTTTT | CASSTRAGQVGELFF | . | TRBV4-1 | . | TRBJ2-2